Below, 21 T cell receptor beta chains from the same sample are listed, as sequenced in a study of T-cell memory formation after mild COVID-19. TCRdb fed the 5' RACE reads into MiXCR, producing one record per CDR3 protein. The table includes a few hundred thousand distinct CDR3 sequences, around a quarter detected once. The sequencing input was PBMCs or a T cell subset sorted from them (not recorded which). These receptors originate from an adult woman who had mild COVID-19 (a few samples of this study predate the infection). Cell type and time point are not known.

This clonotype was counted a few times. This chain joins TRBV28 and TRBJ2-2; D perhaps matches TRBD1 (6 bases). Deletions cut 6 bases from V and 11 bases from J, with 10 bases between. CDR1 is MDHEN, CDR2 SYDVKM, per germline. This CDR3 contains 11 residues. The CDR3 bases are TGTGCCAGCAGAAAAGGGACAGAGCTGTTTTTT. It codes for CASRKGTELFF.

The chain links TRBV6-6 to TRBJ2-3; D is possibly TRBD1 or TRBD2 (5 bases each). Per the germline V gene, CDR1 is MNHNY and CDR2 is SVGAGI (reference sequence). The V and J ends lost 5 bases and 4 bases respectively, with 19 bases between them. This CDR3 spans 16 amino acids. CDR3 loop: CASSPRGAGSSDTQYF. The CDR3 region has the DNA TGTGCCAGCAGTCCCAGAGGGGCCGGTTCTTCAGATACGCAGTATTTT.

The chain joins TRBV12-3 or TRBV12-4 to TRBJ2-5; no reliable D call. V shed 5 bases and J shed 8 bases, with 12 bases lying between them. CDR3 length equals 12 residues. The chain's CDR3 is CASSPVKVTQYF. The CDR3 DNA follows: TGTGCCAGCAGTCCAGTAAAGGTCACCCAGTACTTC.

This clonotype turned up a few times. Here the CDR3 reads CATSRESRGNEQFF. DNA for the CDR3: TGTGCCACCAGCAGAGAATCCAGGGGAAATGAGCAGTTCTTC. The genes are TRBV15 and TRBJ2-1, with a weak D call TRBD1 (6 bases). Trimming removed 0 bases at V and 7 bases at J, with 10 bases between. The germline V gene has CDR1 LNHNV and CDR2 YYDKDF (reference sequence). This CDR3 has 14 residues.

This chain uses TRBV5-1 with TRBJ1-1, with D perhaps matching TRBD1 (5 bases). V dropped 4 bases and J dropped 5 bases, with 18 bases sitting between them. The CDR3 totals 15 residues. From germline, CDR1 is SGHRS and CDR2 YFSETQ. Here the CDR3 DNA reads TGCGCCAGCAGCCCGGGGGGGGGAGCGGGGACTGAAGCTTTCTTT. Translating it yields CASSPGGGAGTEAFF.

Only a few counts were recorded for this clonotype. The CDR3 nucleotides are TGTGCCAGCACTGGGACCGAGCCCTACAATGAGCAGTTCTTC. This encodes CASTGTEPYNEQFF. This chain joins TRBV25-1 and TRBJ2-1; D might be TRBD1 or TRBD2, each matching 5 bases. The CDR3 extends over 14 amino acids. The germline CDR1 and CDR2 sequences are MGHDK and SYGVNS. Trimming shortened V by 7 bases and J by 2 bases, and 12 bases separated the two germline ends.

V is TRBV6-6 and J is TRBJ2-7, with 8 bases that match TRBD1. The CDR3 has 15 residues. The germline V gene has CDR1 MNHNY and CDR2 SVGAGI (reference sequence). Unmatched junction bases numbered 5, after V lost 2 bases and J lost 2 bases. The CDR3 here is CASSYRDRWTYEQYF. CDR3 sequence (DNA): TGTGCCAGCAGTTACCGGGACAGGTGGACCTACGAGCAGTACTTC.

This clonotype occurred many times. The chain couples TRBV12-3 or TRBV12-4 to TRBJ1-1; 9 bases map to TRBD1. V lost 7 bases and J lost 3; bases outside the gene matches: 9. The CDR3 totals 15 residues. CDR3 loop: CASTRPGQGYTEAFF. The CDR3 coding sequence is TGTGCCAGCACCAGACCGGGACAGGGTTACACTGAAGCTTTCTTT.

This clonotype was observed a handful of times. The V call is TRBV4-1, the J call TRBJ1-3; D unclear. Germline V lookup: CDR1 MGHRA, CDR2 YSYEKL. The germline V and J ends were trimmed by 3 bases and 4 bases, with 13 bases remaining between them. CDR3 length equals 15 residues. The CDR3 loop is CASSHNPSVGNTIYF. CDR3 nucleotide sequence: TGCGCCAGCAGCCATAACCCGTCCGTCGGAAACACCATATATTTT.

V usage is TRBV7-9 and J usage is TRBJ1-1; D gene ambiguous. The V and J ends lost 5 bases and 1 base respectively, with 14 bases between them. Germline CDR1 SEHNR, CDR2 FQNEAQ (reference sequence). The CDR3 is made up of 15 amino acids. The CDR3 protein is CASSLQYLGNTEAFF. The CDR3 DNA sequence: TGTGCCAGCAGCCTACAGTACCTCGGGAACACTGAAGCTTTCTTT. The variable domain in full, with the rest retrieved from reference TRBV7-9 and TRBJ1-1, is DTGVSQNPRHKITKRGQNVTFRCDPISEHNRLYWYRQTLGQGPEFLTYFQNEAQLEKSRLLSDRFSAERPKGSFSTLEIQRTEQGDSAMYLCASSLQYLGNTEAFFGQGTRLTVV.

The rearrangement uses TRBV5-1 and TRBJ2-7; possible D gene TRBD1, 5 bases. CDR3 size: 14 residues. Germline V lookup: CDR1 SGHRS, CDR2 YFSETQ. Deletions cut 3 bases from V and 7 bases from J, with 17 bases between. The CDR3 DNA reads as TGCGCCAGCAGCTATCTGCAGGGCGCTGGGGAGCAGTACTTC. It translates to CASSYLQGAGEQYF.

The chain is built from TRBV5-8 and TRBJ1-1; D remains ambiguous. Germline V gene lookup returns CDR1 SGHTS and CDR2 YDEGEE. CDR3 length: 15 residues. Trimming shortened V by 0 bases and J by 3 bases, and 12 bases separated the two germline ends. CDR3 sequence (DNA): TGTGCCAGCAGCTTGGCTCCGGGTCCGGACACTGAAGCTTTCTTT. Its protein is CASSLAPGPDTEAFF.

This chain links TRBV2 with TRBJ1-2, with TRBD1 identical over 8 bases. Germline V gene data show CDR1 as SNHLY and CDR2 as FYNNEI. The CDR3 spans 15 residues. V dropped 6 bases and J dropped 0; count of bases not matched to a gene: 6. CDR3: CASRGTGPSNYGYTF. The CDR3 bases are TGTGCCAGCAGGGGGACAGGCCCATCTAACTATGGCTACACCTTC.

This chain links TRBV7-6 with TRBJ1-3; D gene uncertain. The CDR3 has 13 residues. V shed 1 base and J shed 4 bases, with 5 bases lying between them. Germline CDR1 and CDR2: SGHVS and FNYEAQ. CDR3: CASSLGPGNTIYF. CDR3 nucleotides: TGTGCCAGCAGCTTAGGTCCCGGAAACACCATATATTTT.

The chain is built from TRBV15 and TRBJ2-7, with a weak D call TRBD2 (5 bases). The ends were cut back, 8 bases at V and 2 bases at J, with 10 bases in the middle. The CDR3 is made up of 12 amino acids. Germline assignment: CDR1 LNHNV and CDR2 YYDKDF (reference sequence). CDR3 DNA sequence: TGTGCCACCCGGCACGGGACCTACGAGCAGTACTTC. Its translation: CATRHGTYEQYF.

The gene calls are TRBV12-3 or TRBV12-4 and TRBJ1-2, with D hard to call. The CDR3 contains 14 residues. With 7 bases removed from V and 0 bases from J, the gap between germline ends came to 12 bases. The CDR3 loop reads CASKSLVSNYGYTF. In nucleotides, the CDR3 is TGTGCCAGCAAAAGCTTGGTATCTAACTATGGCTACACCTTC.

V usage is TRBV9 and J usage is TRBJ2-1, with D perhaps TRBD2 (6 bases). The germline V gene encodes CDR1 SGDLS and CDR2 YYNGEE. Trimming cost V 3 bases and J 6 bases, with 10 bases left between them. CDR3 length equals 13 residues. In nucleotides, the CDR3 is TGTGCCAGCAGCGCGACTAGTTTCAATGAGCAGTTCTTC. Protein product: CASSATSFNEQFF.

In this sample, this clonotype turned up a few times. The chain is built from TRBV7-9 and TRBJ2-6; a weak D match, TRBD1 (6 bases). Germline V CDR1 and CDR2: SEHNR, FQNEAQ (reference sequence). The CDR3 spans 13 residues. V lost 11 bases and J 0 bases, leaving 8 bases between the germline ends. DNA of the CDR3: TGTGCCGAAGGGGGCTCTGGGGCCAACGTCCTGACTTTC. It specifies CAEGGSGANVLTF.

The sample holds many counts of this clonotype. The chain recombines TRBV20-1 with TRBJ2-1; D gene ambiguous. The CDR3 is 15 amino acids. CDR1 is DFQATT and CDR2 is SNEGSKA in the germline V gene (reference sequence). V was trimmed by 2 bases and J by 0 bases, leaving 11 bases between them. The CDR3 sequence: CSARILAASYNEQFF. The CDR3 nucleotides read TGCAGTGCTAGAATTCTCGCTGCCTCCTACAATGAGCAGTTCTTC.

This clonotype was seen just once. The rearrangement joins TRBV7-6 to TRBJ2-5; weak D call: TRBD2 (7 bases). V was cut by 5 bases and J by 7 bases, with 23 bases left in between. Germline CDR1 and CDR2: SGHVS and FNYEAQ. CDR3 size: 16 residues. The CDR3 DNA reads as TGTGCCAGCAGCCCCAGAACTATCGTAGGGGGGGGGACCCAGTACTTC. Translating gives CASSPRTIVGGGTQYF. The full variable domain, its missing parts supplied by reference TRBV7-6 and TRBJ2-5, is GAGVSQSPRYKVTKRGQDVALRCDPISGHVSLYWYRQALGQGPEFLTYFNYEAQQDKSGLPNDRFSAERPEGSISTLTIQRTEQRDSAMYRCASSPRTIVGGGTQYFGPGTRLLVL.

The chain is built from TRBV5-1 and TRBJ1-1, with D possibly being TRBD1 (6 bases). V gave up 1 base and J gave up 3 bases, with 10 bases separating them. Per germline, CDR1 SGHRS and CDR2 YFSETQ. The CDR3 runs to 14 residues. In DNA, the CDR3 is TGCGCCAGCAGCTTGTCAGGGGAATACACTGAAGCTTTCTTT. This gives the protein CASSLSGEYTEAFF.